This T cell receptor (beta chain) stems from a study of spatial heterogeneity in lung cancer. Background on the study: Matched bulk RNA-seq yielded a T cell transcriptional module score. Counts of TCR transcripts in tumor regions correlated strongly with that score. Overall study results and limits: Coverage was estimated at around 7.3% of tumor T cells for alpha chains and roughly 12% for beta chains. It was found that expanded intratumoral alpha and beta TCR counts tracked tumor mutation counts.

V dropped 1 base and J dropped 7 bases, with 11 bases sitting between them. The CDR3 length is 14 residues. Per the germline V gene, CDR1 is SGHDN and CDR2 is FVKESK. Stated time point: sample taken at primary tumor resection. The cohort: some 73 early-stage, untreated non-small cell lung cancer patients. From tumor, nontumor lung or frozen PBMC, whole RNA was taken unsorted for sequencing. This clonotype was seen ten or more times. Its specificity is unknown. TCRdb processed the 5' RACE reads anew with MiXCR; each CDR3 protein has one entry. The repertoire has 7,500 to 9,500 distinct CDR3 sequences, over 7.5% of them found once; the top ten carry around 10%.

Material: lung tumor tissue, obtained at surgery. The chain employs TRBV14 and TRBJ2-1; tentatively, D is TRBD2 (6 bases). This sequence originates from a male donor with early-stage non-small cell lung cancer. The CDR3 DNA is TGTGCCAGCAGCCAAGGAAGGGCGGGGAATGAGCAGTTCTTC. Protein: CASSQGRAGNEQFF.